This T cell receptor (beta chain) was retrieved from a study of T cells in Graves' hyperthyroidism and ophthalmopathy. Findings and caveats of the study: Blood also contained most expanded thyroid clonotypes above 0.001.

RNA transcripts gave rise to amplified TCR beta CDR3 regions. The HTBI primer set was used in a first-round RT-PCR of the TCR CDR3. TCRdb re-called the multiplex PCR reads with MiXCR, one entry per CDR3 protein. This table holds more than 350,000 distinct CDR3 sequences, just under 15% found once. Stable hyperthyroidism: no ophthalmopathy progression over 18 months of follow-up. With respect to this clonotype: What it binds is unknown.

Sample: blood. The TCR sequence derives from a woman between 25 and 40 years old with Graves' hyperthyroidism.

This CDR3 reads CASSQFTAYNEQFF. In DNA form, the CDR3 reads TGCGCCAGCAGCCAGTTTACAGCGTACAATGAGCAGTTCTTC. This chain connects TRBV4-1 to TRBJ2-1; no clear D. There are 14 residues in the CDR3. The V and J ends lost 3 bases and 4 bases respectively, with 10 bases between them. The germline CDR1 and CDR2 sequences are MGHRA and YSYEKL.